This T cell receptor (beta chain) comes out of a study of T cells in Graves' hyperthyroidism and ophthalmopathy. This clonotype was seen only once. At one end the junction does not follow the germline gene, possibly because of a read error. Amplification of TCR beta CDR3 regions used RNA as the template. Researchers ran a first-round RT-PCR on the TCR CDR3 using the HTBI primer set. TCRdb called the multiplex PCR reads again in MiXCR, with one record for every CDR3 protein. The sample contains about 290,000 distinct CDR3 sequences, roughly 15% of which appear only once. This CDR3 is 15 amino acids long. Germline CDR1 and CDR2: SGHRS and YFSETQ.

This TCR came from a woman aged 45-60 years with Graves' hyperthyroidism that later progressed to Graves' ophthalmopathy. This rearrangement joins TRBV5-1 to TRBJ1-1; D not certain. Material for sequencing was blood. This CDR3 reads CVSSGRESLNTEAFF. CDR3 nucleotide sequence: TGCGTCAGCAGCGGACGGGAGAGCCTGAACACTGAAGCTTTCTTT.